This T cell receptor (beta chain) is drawn from a study of shared clonotypes between healthy human individuals (TCRdb year 2020). Study-wide context: Two women and three men aged 18 to 49 years were included in the cohort. The study deeply sequenced blood TCR repertoires of five healthy adults to estimate repertoire size and the extent of clonotype sharing between individuals. Per donor, leukapheresis produced somewhere between about 0.9 and 9.5 billion PBMCs. To increase sequencing depth and limit assay-specific biases, different laboratories used diverse techniques to prepare libraries and sequence TCR repertoires.

Healthy HIV-negative adults with no recently reported acute infections or vaccinations were included as donors. Only Caucasian adults living in Nashville, Tennessee, USA were represented among the donors. For unsorted samples, 100 million or so PBMCs were counted, and genomic DNA was extracted using the QIAamp DNA Blood Mini kit. Blood was obtained by leukapheresis, after which PBMCs were separated by Ficoll-Histopaque density gradient centrifugation and cryopreserved in liquid nitrogen vapor phase. CDR1 is given as MDHEN and CDR2 as SYDVKM, both from the germline V gene. From its cysteine to its phenylalanine, the CDR3 spans 13 amino acids. The DNA shown is the 39-base CDR3, in frame from base 1. V lost 6 bases and J lost 0 bases; the stretch between them is 9 bases long. TCR CDR3 regions were amplified from genomic DNA by multiplex PCR using the deep immunoSEQ assay. Extracted genomic DNA from each cell subset was spread evenly across all wells of several immunoSEQ 96-well plates, with each plate serving as a replicate. Each replicate PCR for unsorted PBMC received roughly 0.3 ug genomic DNA, equal to about 30,000 T cell genomes. Ten immunoSEQ deep assay plates were used to sequence unsorted PBMC genomic DNA. The purified libraries were quantified using a Qubit 3.0 fluorometer, sized with a Bioanalyzer 2100, and then quantified again using the KAPA Library Quantification kit. Every immunoSEQ 96-well plate was sequenced on a dedicated single-read 150-cycle Illumina NextSeq 550 flow cell. The authors' pipeline ran thus. Because the immunoSEQ output held only junctional sequences and lacked quality scores, the filtering could not match the filtering applied to full-length reads. To assign V/J genes and CDR3, sequences were annotated against IMGT germline references using PyIR, a Python wrapper for IgBLAST v1.9. Reads were removed for weak V/J assignments (E-value above 1e-6), missing CDR3, stop codons, out-of-frame junctions, or ambiguous translated residues. V3J clonotypes were defined by identical inferred V gene, J gene, and CDR3 amino acid sequence. Percentage overlap between repertoires was computed as shared unique clonotypes divided by the size of the smaller repertoire. RTK rarefaction, the Chao1 estimator, and Recon v2.1 estimates of unobserved clonotypes were used to assess repertoire richness. The table comes from immuneACCESS by way of TCRdb, which keeps in-frame sequences with V and J called. Part of the clones is missing from these tables; in studies checked, under half for an unresolved V gene and the rest for unknown reasons. The DNA was the basis for D and trimming; V, J and clone size are from that table. The table for this sample lists roughly 490,000 clones; approximately 80% of them were counted only once. The leading ten clones occupy 10% to 15% of the sample.

The full study reports these points: Pairwise subsampling indicated that sequencing depth was expected to affect the degree of clonotype sharing among donors. The genetic and exposure-history diversity represented was limited by the small number of donors. Sampling was limited to blood, and TCR repertoires in tissue likely differ from TCR repertoires in blood.

This clone was recorded a few times. Its antigen specificity is not known. Per-base quality was not reported, and no clone a single base away is much larger than it. The sequenced material came from PBMCs. Rearrangement joined TRBV28 to TRBJ2-7; TRBD2 is a possible D gene, resting on 5 matching bases. This TCR was sampled from a woman between 35 and 50 years old in good health. Some clones in this sample may be carry-over from other donors' samples. Here is the DNA: TGTGCCAGCAGAGTAGCGTCCTCCTACGAGCAGTACTTC. Its protein is CASRVASSYEQYF.